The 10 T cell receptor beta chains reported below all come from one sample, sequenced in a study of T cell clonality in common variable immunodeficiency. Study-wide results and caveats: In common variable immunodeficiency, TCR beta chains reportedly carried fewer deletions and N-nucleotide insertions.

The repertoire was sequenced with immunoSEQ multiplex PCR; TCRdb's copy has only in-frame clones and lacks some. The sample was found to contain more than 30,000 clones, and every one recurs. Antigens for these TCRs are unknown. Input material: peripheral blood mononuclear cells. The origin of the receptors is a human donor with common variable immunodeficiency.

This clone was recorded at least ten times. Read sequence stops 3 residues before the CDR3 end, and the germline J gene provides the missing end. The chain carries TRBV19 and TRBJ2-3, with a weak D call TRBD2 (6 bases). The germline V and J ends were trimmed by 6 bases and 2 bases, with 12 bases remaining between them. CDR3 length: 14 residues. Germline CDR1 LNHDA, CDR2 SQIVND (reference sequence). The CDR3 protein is CASSGAGHTDTQYF. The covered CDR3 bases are TGTGCCAGTAGCGGGGCGGGGCACACAGATACG.

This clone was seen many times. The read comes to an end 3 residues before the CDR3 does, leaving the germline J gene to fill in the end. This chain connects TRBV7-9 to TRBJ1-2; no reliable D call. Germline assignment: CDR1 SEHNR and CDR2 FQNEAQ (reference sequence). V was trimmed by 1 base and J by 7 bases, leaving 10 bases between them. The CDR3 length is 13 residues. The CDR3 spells CASSLDAGPGYTF. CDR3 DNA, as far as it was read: TGTGCCAGCAGCTTAGATGCGGGTCCTGGC.

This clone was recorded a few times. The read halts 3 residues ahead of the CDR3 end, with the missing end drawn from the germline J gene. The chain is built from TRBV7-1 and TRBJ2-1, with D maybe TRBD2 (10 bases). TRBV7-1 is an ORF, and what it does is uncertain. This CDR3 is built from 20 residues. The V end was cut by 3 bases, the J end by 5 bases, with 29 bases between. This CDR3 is CASSSRDRAAGGSTDNEQFF. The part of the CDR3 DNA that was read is TGTGCCAGCAGCTCTCGGGACAGGGCAGCGGGGGGGAGTACGGACAATGAG.

Incomplete CDR3 DNA: TGTGCCAGCTCACCGCCCGGGCAGCCC. Amino acids: CASSPPGQP. The entire CDR3 sequence reads CASSPPGQPQHF. This rearrangement joins TRBV18 to TRBJ1-5; D gene ambiguous. Read coverage stops 3 residues before the CDR3 terminus; the germline J gene supplies the remainder. The V gene lost 3 bases and the J gene lost 7 bases, with 7 bases spanning the gap. The germline CDR1 and CDR2 sequences are KGHSH and LQKENI. The CDR3 loop spans 12 amino acids.

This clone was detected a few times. The part of the CDR3 DNA that was read is TGTGCCAGCAGCTTAATAACGGGGAATGAG. Translating it yields CASSLITGNE. The whole CDR3 protein is CASSLITGNEQFF. J is TRBJ2-1 and V is TRBV7-9, with a weak D call TRBD2 (5 bases). The read ends 3 residues before the CDR3 terminus; that terminus is restored from the germline J gene. Germline loops: CDR1 SEHNR, CDR2 FQNEAQ (reference sequence). V was pared by 2 bases and J by 7 bases, with 9 bases between. This CDR3 region has 13 residues.

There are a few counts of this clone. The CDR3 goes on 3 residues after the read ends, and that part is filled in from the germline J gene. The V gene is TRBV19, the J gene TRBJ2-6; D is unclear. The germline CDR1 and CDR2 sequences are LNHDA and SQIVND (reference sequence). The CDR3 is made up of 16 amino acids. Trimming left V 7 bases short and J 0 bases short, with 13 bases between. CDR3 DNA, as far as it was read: TGTGCCAGTACGGTCAGGCACAGCTCTGGGGCCAACGTC. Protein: CASTVRHSSGANV. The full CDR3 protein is CASTVRHSSGANVLTF.

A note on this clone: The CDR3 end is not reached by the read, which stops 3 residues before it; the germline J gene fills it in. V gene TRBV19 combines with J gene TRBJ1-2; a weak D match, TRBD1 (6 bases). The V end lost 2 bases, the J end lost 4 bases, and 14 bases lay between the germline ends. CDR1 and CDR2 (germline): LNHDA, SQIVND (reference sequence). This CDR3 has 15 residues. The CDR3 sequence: CASSIKAGDTYGYTF. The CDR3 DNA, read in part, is TGTGCCAGTAGTATAAAGGCAGGGGACACCTATGGC.

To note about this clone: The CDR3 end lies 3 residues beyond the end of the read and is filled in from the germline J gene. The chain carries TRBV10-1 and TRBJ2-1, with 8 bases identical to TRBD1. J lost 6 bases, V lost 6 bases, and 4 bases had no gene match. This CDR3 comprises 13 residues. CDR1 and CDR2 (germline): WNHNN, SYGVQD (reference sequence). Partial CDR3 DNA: TGCGCCAGCAGCGGGGACAGGTTCAATGAG. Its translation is CASSGDRFNE. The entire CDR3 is CASSGDRFNEQFF.

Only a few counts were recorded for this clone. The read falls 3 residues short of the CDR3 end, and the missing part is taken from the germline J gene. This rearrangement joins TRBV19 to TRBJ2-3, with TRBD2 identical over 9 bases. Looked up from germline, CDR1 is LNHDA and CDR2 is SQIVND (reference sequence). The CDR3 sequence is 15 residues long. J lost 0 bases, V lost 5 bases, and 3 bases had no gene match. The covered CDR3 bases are TGTGCCAGTAGTCTAGCGGGGTCTAGCACAGATACG. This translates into CASSLAGSSTDT. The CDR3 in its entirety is CASSLAGSSTDTQYF.

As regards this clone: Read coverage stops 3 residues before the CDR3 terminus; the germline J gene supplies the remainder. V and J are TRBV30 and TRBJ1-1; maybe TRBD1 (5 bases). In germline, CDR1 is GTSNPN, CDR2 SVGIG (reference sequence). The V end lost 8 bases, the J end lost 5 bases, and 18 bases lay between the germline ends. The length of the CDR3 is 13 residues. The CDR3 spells CARQSGVQTEAFF. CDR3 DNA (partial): TGTGCCCGCCAATCGGGGGTGCAAACTGAA. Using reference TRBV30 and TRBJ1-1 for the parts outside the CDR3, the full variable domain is SQTIHQWPATLVQPVGSPLSLECTVEGTSNPNLYWYRQAAGRGLQLLFYSVGIGQISSEVPQNLSASRPQDRQFILSSKKLLLSDSGFYLCARQSGVQTEAFFGQGTRLTVV.